This T cell receptor beta chain originates from a study of shared clonotypes between healthy human individuals. Study-wide findings and caveats: Larger estimated richness was generally recorded for naive subsets relative to memory subsets.

As to this clone: What it binds is not known.

The assay was immunoSEQ multiplex PCR, and TCRdb's table has in-frame clones only and misses some. The profile shows hundreds of thousands of clones, about 96% of them singletons. This receptor was identified in a woman aged 25 to 39 in good health. Input material: naive CD4+ T cells sorted from blood. Subset specified: CD45RA+ positively selected.

DNA of the CDR3: TGTGCCAGCAGCTTCGTGGTAGGTTCCTACGAGCAGTACTTC. The encoded protein is CASSFVVGSYEQYF. The rearrangement uses TRBV11-2 and TRBJ2-7, with unresolved D. Between the trimmed V and J ends, which lost 3 bases and 1 base, there was a span of 10 bases. Germline CDR1 SGHAT, CDR2 FQNNGV. The CDR3 covers 14 residues.